Below are 18 T cell receptor beta chains sequenced from a single sample in a study of shared clonotypes between healthy human individuals. TCRdb keeps only in-frame clones here, not all; method: immunoSEQ multiplex PCR. The table records over 2,000,000 clones, just under 95% of them present only once. Terminally differentiated effector memory CD45RA+ cells were excluded by CCR7 positive selection of CD45RO-negative cells. Sequencing was carried out using naive CD8+ T cells from PBMCs. The receptors shown here come from a man aged 18 to 30 in good health. Some clones in this sample may be carry-over from other donors' samples.

The CDR3 region is CSVEARTGVYNEQFF. The DNA of the CDR3 is TGCAGCGTTGAAGCGAGGACAGGAGTGTACAATGAGCAGTTCTTC. V usage is TRBV29-1 and J usage is TRBJ2-1; TRBD1 aligns across 7 bases. This CDR3 region has 15 residues. Germline lookup yields CDR1 SQVTM and CDR2 ANQGSEA. Germline trimming cut 1 base from V and 4 bases from J; bases unmatched to any gene: 7.

This clone has just a few counts. V gene TRBV6-5 combines with J gene TRBJ1-5; no clear D gene. CDR1 is MNHEY, CDR2 SVGAGI, per germline. This CDR3 region has 14 residues. V lost 6 bases and J 6 bases, leaving 15 bases between the germline ends. The CDR3 sequence is CASSRRFEGQPQHF. In nucleotides, the CDR3 is TGTGCCAGCAGCCGAAGGTTTGAAGGTCAGCCCCAGCATTTT.

This sequence joins TRBV19 and TRBJ1-2; D is ambiguous. The CDR3 length is 13 residues. With 1 base removed from V and 9 bases from J, the gap between germline ends came to 12 bases. Germline values: CDR1 LNHDA, CDR2 SQIVND (reference sequence). The CDR3 DNA sequence: TGTGCCAGTAGTATAGTGCCGGGTTCGAGCTACACCTTC. Translated: CASSIVPGSSYTF.

The chain links TRBV9 to TRBJ2-1; 10 bases agree with TRBD2. The CDR3 covers 17 residues. The V segment lost 7 bases and the J segment 2 bases; nucleotides outside the gene matches: 12. CDR1 and CDR2 (germline): SGDLS, YYNGEE. The CDR3 loop is CASGIRRAGGPYNEQFF. CDR3 nucleotide sequence: TGTGCCAGCGGGATAAGGAGAGCGGGAGGGCCCTACAATGAGCAGTTCTTC.

The chain has TRBV7-9 and TRBJ2-7; possibly TRBD1 for D (7 bases). The CDR3 has 15 amino acids. The germline V gene encodes CDR1 SEHNR and CDR2 FQNEAQ (reference sequence). Between the trimmed V and J ends, which lost 7 bases and 2 bases, there was a span of 18 bases. The CDR3 region is CASTPRDGTAYEQYF. The CDR3 DNA reads TGTGCCAGCACCCCGCGGGACGGGACAGCCTACGAGCAGTACTTC.

V gene TRBV10-3 combines with J gene TRBJ1-2; TRBD1 matches 7 bases. Germline lookup yields CDR1 ENHRY and CDR2 SYGVKD. The ends lost 4 bases at V and 0 bases at J; junction bases unmatched: 5. CDR3 length equals 15 residues. CDR3 sequence (DNA): TGTGCCATCAGTGCCGGGACAGACTCTAACTATGGCTACACCTTC. This gives the protein CAISAGTDSNYGYTF.

The CDR3 reads CASSFQGRTGELFF. The CDR3 coding sequence is TGTGCCAGCAGTTTCCAGGGCCGGACCGGGGAGCTGTTTTTT. The chain couples TRBV27 to TRBJ2-2; weak D call: TRBD1 (5 bases). Germline CDR1 reads MNHEY; CDR2 reads SMNVEV (reference sequence). The CDR3 covers 14 residues. V lost 3 bases and J 5 bases, leaving 10 bases between the germline ends.

This chain connects TRBV5-6 to TRBJ2-1; D might be TRBD2 (6 bases). Germline V gene sequence: CDR1 SGHDT, CDR2 YYEEEE. The ends were cut back, 5 bases at V and 7 bases at J, with 13 bases in the middle. CDR3 length equals 13 residues. DNA of the CDR3: TGTGCCAGCAGGGGGGGTTCATGGAATGAGCAGTTCTTC. Translation: CASRGGSWNEQFF.

The V call is TRBV4-3, the J call TRBJ2-7, with D possibly being TRBD1 (7 bases). Germline V gives CDR1 LGHNA, CDR2 YSLEER. Trimming removed 0 bases from V and 4 bases from J, with 13 bases in between. The CDR3 sequence is 15 residues long. CDR3 sequence: CASSQDQAGGYEQYF. DNA for the CDR3: TGCGCCAGCAGCCAAGATCAGGCAGGGGGGTACGAGCAGTACTTC.

The DNA of the CDR3 is TGTGCCAGCAGTTCGACTCCTTTGGCGAACACTGAAGCTTTCTTT. This encodes CASSSTPLANTEAFF. The chain combines TRBV27 with TRBJ1-1; D call uncertain. CDR3 length: 15 residues. Trimming cost V 4 bases and J 1 base, with 13 bases left between them. CDR1 is MNHEY and CDR2 is SMNVEV in the germline V gene (reference sequence).

Here the CDR3 reads CASSLWTQSGLDPPYEQYF. As DNA, the CDR3 is TGCGCCAGCAGCCTATGGACACAAAGTGGGCTCGATCCACCCTACGAGCAGTACTTC. V is TRBV5-1 and J is TRBJ2-7, with D maybe TRBD1 (5 bases). V dropped 4 bases and J dropped 2 bases, with 28 bases sitting between them. Germline assignment: CDR1 SGHRS and CDR2 YFSETQ. CDR3 length: 19 residues.

This clone was recorded once. The genes are TRBV5-6 and TRBJ2-7; D might be TRBD2 (6 bases). Germline lookup yields CDR1 SGHDT and CDR2 YYEEEE. The CDR3 runs 16 residues. V was clipped by 4 bases and J by 3 bases, with 20 bases between them. CDR3 nucleotide sequence: TGTGCCAGCAGCCCGGGACTGACGGGAGCCTACTACGAGCAGTACTTC. Translating gives CASSPGLTGAYYEQYF.

The rearrangement joins TRBV27 to TRBJ2-7; 9 bases agree with TRBD2. The CDR3 consists of 15 residues. Germline CDR1 and CDR2: MNHEY and SMNVEV (reference sequence). J lost 0 bases, V lost 5 bases, and 5 bases had no gene match. CDR3 DNA: TGTGCCAGCAGTAAACTAGCGGGTGTCTCCTACGAGCAGTACTTC. As protein: CASSKLAGVSYEQYF.

Details on this clone: An end of the junction does not agree with germline; a read error may underlie this. The chain links TRBV4-3 to TRBJ2-5, with 11 bases that match TRBD2. This CDR3 region has 15 residues. The V gene's germline CDR1 is LGHNA and CDR2 YSLEER. DNA of the CDR3: TGCGCCAGCAGCCAAGTAGCGGGAGGGCGCGAGACCCAGCACTTC. Translation: CASSQVAGGRETQHF.

The genes are TRBV28 and TRBJ2-2, with D hard to call. Germline CDR1 MDHEN, CDR2 SYDVKM. This CDR3 region has 14 residues. Trimming took off 6 bases at V and 1 base at J, with 9 bases between the two ends. In nucleotides, the CDR3 is TGTGCCAGCAGGCTGTATCAGAACACCGGGGAGCTGTTTTTT. Translating it yields CASRLYQNTGELFF.

The chain has TRBV5-6 and TRBJ1-2; no firm D call. V was shortened by 0 bases and J by 4 bases, with 13 bases between the two germline ends. This CDR3 comprises 15 residues. In germline, CDR1 is SGHDT, CDR2 YYEEEE. CDR3 DNA sequence: TGTGCCAGCAGCTTGGGAGCGGGTGTTAGCTATGGCTACACCTTC. Translated: CASSLGAGVSYGYTF.

The gene calls are TRBV6-1 and TRBJ2-7; perhaps D is TRBD1 or TRBD2 (5 bases each). The CDR3 contains 12 residues. Germline CDR1 reads MNHNS; CDR2 reads SASEGT. In nucleotides, the CDR3 is TGTGTCGTAGACCGGGACGGATACGAGCAGTACTTC. Translation gives CVVDRDGYEQYF.

The chain recombines TRBV27 with TRBJ2-7; 8 nucleotides agree with TRBD2. Germline-derived CDR1 and CDR2 are MNHEY and SMNVEV (reference sequence). With V trimmed by 6 bases and J by 0 bases, 4 bases remained unmatched. The CDR3 is 14 residues long. The CDR3 sequence is CASRASGLSYEQYF. CDR3 nucleotide sequence: TGTGCCAGCAGGGCTAGCGGGCTCTCCTACGAGCAGTACTTC.